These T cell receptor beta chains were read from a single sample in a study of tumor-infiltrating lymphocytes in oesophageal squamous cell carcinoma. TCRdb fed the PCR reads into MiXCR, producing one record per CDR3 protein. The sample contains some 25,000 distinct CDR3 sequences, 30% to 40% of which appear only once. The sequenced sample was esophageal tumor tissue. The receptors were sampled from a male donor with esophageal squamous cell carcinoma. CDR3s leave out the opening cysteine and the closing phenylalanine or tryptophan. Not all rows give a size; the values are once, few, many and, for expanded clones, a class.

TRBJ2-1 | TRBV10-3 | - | AISSGTATYEQF
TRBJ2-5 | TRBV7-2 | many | ASSLRGRDNSPLH
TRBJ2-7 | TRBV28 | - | ASSFLGGYEQY
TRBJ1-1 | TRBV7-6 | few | ASREMGGITEAF
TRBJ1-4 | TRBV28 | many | ASNRQGVTNEKLF
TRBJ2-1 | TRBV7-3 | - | ASSLGSGGWNEQF
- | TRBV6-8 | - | ASSRSRTSGRPFSYEQY
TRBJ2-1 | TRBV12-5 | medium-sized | ASGLGRFNEQF
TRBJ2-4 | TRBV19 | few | ASSIDLRLSGPPAKNIQY
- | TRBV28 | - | ASNPRAGIAGELF
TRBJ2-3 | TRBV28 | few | ASSSTSGREADTQY
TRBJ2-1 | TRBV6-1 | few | ASKVNRATYNEQF
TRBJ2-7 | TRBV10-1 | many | ASSPSGGASYEQY
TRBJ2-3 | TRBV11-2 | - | ASSLVGSTGWDTQY
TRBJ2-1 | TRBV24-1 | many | ATSDPWTSGGANEQF
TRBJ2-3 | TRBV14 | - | ASSQSPQYPPGELY
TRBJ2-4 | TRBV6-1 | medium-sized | ASILLPKNIQY
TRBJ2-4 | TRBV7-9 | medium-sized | ASSLGGKGSIQY